One and the same sample provided the 9 T cell receptor beta chains below, sequenced in a study of cytomegalovirus exposure and HLA in healthy donors. In the PCR, 60 Vbeta and 13 Jbeta primers were used. Repertoires were generated with immunoSEQ multiplex PCR, while TCRdb's copy carries only in-frame clones and drops some. This table has 99,000 or so clones, about 12% appearing once. Sequencing was done on a sample of PBMCs. Source of these receptors: a man aged 35-49 years in good health and CMV-seropositive.

A few counts support this clone. V usage is TRBV11-2 and J usage is TRBJ2-1; TRBD2 aligns across 7 bases. CDR1 SGHAT and CDR2 FQNNGV come from the germline V gene. CDR3 size: 18 residues. Trimming at V came to 4 bases and at J to 4 bases, leaving 16 bases not matched to a gene. The CDR3 coding sequence is TGTGCCAGCAGCTCACTTACAGACGAGCGGGGACTTTACAATGAGCAGTTCTTC. Amino acid sequence: CASSSLTDERGLYNEQFF.

This chain uses TRBV27 with TRBJ2-7, with 7 bases aligning to TRBD2. CDR1 MNHEY and CDR2 SMNVEV come from the germline V gene (reference sequence). The CDR3 runs to 12 residues. J lost 6 bases, V lost 5 bases, and 4 bases had no gene match. This CDR3 reads CASSPGLSEQYF. In nucleotides, the CDR3 is TGTGCCAGCAGTCCGGGACTATCCGAGCAGTACTTC.

This clone was detected a few times. J is TRBJ2-3 and V is TRBV6-5; 10 nucleotides align to TRBD2. The J segment lost 6 bases and the V segment lost 3 bases, leaving 6 bases of the junction unmatched. The CDR3 totals 15 residues. Germline assignment: CDR1 MNHEY and CDR2 SVGAGI. In DNA, the CDR3 is TGTGCCAGCAGTTATCCTAGCGGGGGCGTTGATACGCAGTATTTT. It encodes CASSYPSGGVDTQYF.

This clone was seen a handful of times. The chain links TRBV28 to TRBJ1-1; 9 nucleotides match TRBD1. Germline loops: CDR1 MDHEN, CDR2 SYDVKM. With 1 base clipped from V and 8 bases from J, the junction kept 8 bases outside the gene matches. This CDR3 is 15 amino acids long. In nucleotides, the CDR3 is TGTGCCAGCAGTTTATTACGCTCCGGGACAGGGGAAGCTTTCTTT. Its translation: CASSLLRSGTGEAFF.

This clone was detected only a few times. The chain links TRBV10-1 to TRBJ2-1; maybe TRBD2 (6 bases). V dropped 6 bases and J dropped 7 bases, with 19 bases sitting between them. CDR3 size: 15 residues. Germline CDR1 and CDR2: WNHNN and SYGVQD (reference sequence). The CDR3 nucleotides are TGCGCCAGCAGCGGATCTTACGGGGGAAGGAATGAGCAGTTCTTC. This gives the protein CASSGSYGGRNEQFF.

This clone has a handful of counts. The V call is TRBV30, the J call TRBJ1-5; D not certain. The CDR3 totals 14 residues. V gave up 0 bases and J gave up 6 bases, with 12 bases separating them. Germline V gene sequence: CDR1 GTSNPN, CDR2 SVGIG (reference sequence). CDR3 sequence reads: CAWSVLGRGQPQHF. As DNA, the CDR3 is TGTGCCTGGAGTGTCCTGGGTCGGGGTCAGCCCCAGCATTTT.

The chain couples TRBV5-1 to TRBJ1-2; possibly TRBD1 for D (5 bases). Trimming cost V 0 bases and J 0 bases, with 15 bases left between them. CDR1 SGHRS and CDR2 YFSETQ come from the germline V gene. The CDR3 runs 17 residues. The CDR3 DNA reads as TGCGCCAGCAGCTTGGCCCCGGGGGTGCCCACTAACTATGGCTACACCTTC. Residues: CASSLAPGVPTNYGYTF.

This clone has more than one count but fewer than ten. The rearrangement joins TRBV6-5 to TRBJ2-7; possibly TRBD2 for D (5 bases). Germline CDR1 and CDR2: MNHEY and SVGAGI. The CDR3 contains 12 residues. Trimming took off 8 bases at V and 1 base at J, with 9 bases between the two ends. CDR3 DNA sequence: TGTGCCAGCGTCGGGGATTCCTACGAGCAGTACTTC. This encodes CASVGDSYEQYF.

The chain links TRBV4-2 to TRBJ2-1, with TRBD2 matching over 12 bases. The V and J ends lost 4 bases and 7 bases, in that order; junction bases with no gene match: 5. This CDR3 has 15 amino acids. Germline-derived CDR1 and CDR2 are LGHNA and YNFKEQ. The CDR3: CASSPRTSGKNEQFF. The CDR3 DNA follows: TGTGCCAGCAGCCCTAGGACTAGCGGGAAGAATGAGCAGTTCTTC.